A selection of T cell receptor beta chains follows, all from one sample in a study of blood T cell repertoires in COVID-19. Sequencing used immunoSEQ multiplex PCR; TCRdb keeps in-frame clones, though not all of them. Here the sample spans about 150,000 clones, about four fifths being singletons. Sequencing input: peripheral blood. The receptors were sampled from a woman of 80 years or more with acute or convalescent COVID-19. Each CDR3 is given with its conserved first and last residue. The order of the fields is D gene, clone size, J gene, V gene, CDR3 protein, CDR3 DNA. A D gene is named only where the DNA matches it firmly. Clone size appears in some rows only: once, few, many, or a class for an expanded clone.

D: .
size: .
J: TRBJ1-2
V: TRBV5-1
CDR3: CASSTDTGNYGYTF
DNA: TGCGCCAGCAGCACCGATACGGGGAACTATGGCTACACCTTC

D: .
size: .
J: TRBJ1-2
V: TRBV30
CDR3: CAWSPPGSSLSGYTF
DNA: TGTGCCTGGAGTCCCCCAGGATCATCGCTGTCCGGCTACACCTTC

D: .
size: .
J: TRBJ2-2
V: TRBV5-1
CDR3: CASNVGGETGELFF
DNA: TGCGCCAGCAACGTAGGAGGGGAGACCGGGGAGCTGTTTTTT

D: .
size: .
J: TRBJ2-7
V: TRBV27
CDR3: CASSLGVDRFSEQYF
DNA: TGTGCCAGCAGTTTAGGGGTAGACAGGTTTAGCGAGCAGTACTTC

D: .
size: few
J: TRBJ1-1
V: TRBV5-4
CDR3: CASSLDGGGVNTEAFF
DNA: TGTGCCAGCAGCTTGGACGGGGGGGGTGTGAACACTGAAGCTTTCTTT

D: TRBD1
size: .
J: TRBJ1-2
V: TRBV5-1
CDR3: CASSLDQGAYGYTF
DNA: TGCGCCAGCAGCTTGGACCAGGGGGCCTATGGCTACACCTTC

D: .
size: .
J: TRBJ2-1
V: TRBV19
CDR3: CASSIVGGAEQFF
DNA: TGTGCCAGTAGTATAGTCGGGGGAGCGGAGCAGTTCTTC

D: .
size: .
J: TRBJ2-1
V: TRBV9
CDR3: CASSVEETARSSYNEQFF
DNA: TGTGCCAGCAGCGTAGAAGAGACAGCCAGGAGCTCCTACAATGAGCAGTTCTTC

D: TRBD1
size: once
J: TRBJ1-2
V: TRBV2
CDR3: CASSRQGSYGYTF
DNA: TGTGCCAGCAGTAGACAGGGAAGCTATGGCTACACCTTC

D: .
size: .
J: TRBJ1-3
V: TRBV9
CDR3: CASSLLGSGNTIYF
DNA: TGTGCCAGCAGCCTCCTCGGCTCTGGAAACACCATATATTTT

D: .
size: .
J: TRBJ1-5
V: TRBV5-8
CDR3: CASSLFDQPQHF
DNA: TGTGCCAGCAGCTTGTTCGATCAGCCCCAGCATTTT

D: TRBD1
size: .
J: TRBJ1-6
V: TRBV5-8
CDR3: CASSYRQGVNSPLHF
DNA: TGTGCCAGCAGCTACAGACAGGGGGTCAATTCACCCCTCCACTTT

D: .
size: few
J: TRBJ1-4
V: TRBV7-9
CDR3: CASSLKSLRGEKLFF
DNA: TGTGCCAGCAGCTTGAAATCACTCCGGGGGGAAAAACTGTTTTTT

D: .
size: .
J: TRBJ1-5
V: TRBV18
CDR3: CASSPDSQGQPQHF
DNA: TGTGCCAGCTCACCGGACAGTCAGGGTCAGCCCCAGCATTTT

D: .
size: .
J: TRBJ1-1
V: TRBV2
CDR3: CASSGTAPRTTEAFF
DNA: TGTGCCAGCAGTGGGACAGCCCCCCGGACCACTGAAGCTTTCTTT

D: .
size: .
J: TRBJ2-3
V: TRBV7-9
CDR3: CASVGRRTQTSTDTQYF
DNA: TGTGCCAGCGTCGGCAGGCGAACTCAAACTAGCACAGATACGCAGTATTTT

D: TRBD2
size: .
J: TRBJ2-1
V: TRBV5-4
CDR3: CASSGTSGGFRSYNEQFF
DNA: TGTGCCAGCAGCGGGACTAGCGGGGGATTCCGGTCCTACAATGAGCAGTTCTTC

D: .
size: .
J: TRBJ1-3
V: TRBV7-2
CDR3: CASSLISKLGRTRGNTIYF
DNA: TGTGCCAGCAGCTTAATCTCTAAATTGGGCAGAACTAGAGGAAACACCATATATTTT

D: .
size: .
J: TRBJ1-2
V: TRBV6-5
CDR3: CASSYRRGSRYGYTF
DNA: TGTGCCAGCAGTTACAGGAGGGGCTCTAGATATGGCTACACCTTC

D: TRBD2
size: .
J: TRBJ2-3
V: TRBV18
CDR3: CASSSRTSGADTQYF
DNA: TGTGCCAGCTCCTCCCGGACTAGCGGGGCAGATACGCAGTATTTT

D: .
size: .
J: TRBJ2-7
V: TRBV19
CDR3: CASSMRASSYEQYF
DNA: TGTGCCAGTAGTATGAGGGCCAGCTCCTACGAGCAGTACTTC

D: TRBD2
size: .
J: TRBJ2-1
V: TRBV27
CDR3: CASSRGGGTSGNNEQFF
DNA: TGTGCCAGCAGTCGTGGGGGCGGGACTAGCGGAAACAATGAGCAGTTCTTC

D: TRBD1
size: .
J: TRBJ1-2
V: TRBV10-3
CDR3: CAIRGTGYGYTF
DNA: TGTGCCATCAGGGGGACAGGGTATGGCTACACCTTC